These T cell receptor beta chains were read from a single sample in a study of blood T cells in healthy people across ages. TCRdb reprocessed the 5' RACE reads via MiXCR and lists one record per CDR3 protein. The sample carries 1,500,000 or so distinct CDR3 sequences, approximately 59% recorded once. Sequenced sample: blood. These receptors originate from a young man in good health. The CDR3 runs from the conserved cysteine through the conserved F or W. D genes are given only for firm matches. The listing skips clone size in some rows; elsewhere it reads once, few, many or a size class.

>.|TRBJ2-3|TRBV7-2|once
CASSVIAVIGADTQYF
TGTGCCAGCAGTGTTATAGCGGTTATCGGCGCAGATACGCAGTATTTT
>.|TRBJ2-1|TRBV5-1|few
CASSFPGLNNEQFF
TGCGCCAGCAGCTTTCCGGGACTTAACAATGAGCAGTTCTTC
>.|TRBJ2-5|TRBV4-3|.
CASSQDRAGWGTQYF
TGCGCCAGCAGCCAAGACCGGGCAGGGTGGGGGACCCAGTACTTC
>TRBD2|TRBJ2-1|TRBV14|once
CASSQGEGGLVFSKTISATKQFF
TGTGCCAGCAGCCAAGGAGAGGGGGGACTAGTATTCTCGAAGACCATCTCGGCCACAAAGCAGTTCTTC
>.|TRBJ1-1|TRBV27|once
CASSPPGRKNTEAFF
TGTGCCAGCAGTCCTCCGGGACGGAAGAACACTGAAGCTTTCTTT
>TRBD1|TRBJ2-5|TRBV29-1|.
CTVGQGGETQYF
TGCACGGTCGGACAGGGGGGAGAGACCCAGTACTTC
>.|TRBJ2-2|TRBV2|.
CASSAPKMNGELFF
TGTGCCAGCAGTGCCCCAAAAATGAACGGGGAGCTGTTTTTT
>.|TRBJ2-7|TRBV28|many
CASSLPGQPYEQYF
TGCGCCAGCAGCCTCCCGGGACAACCCTACGAGCAGTACTTC
>TRBD2|TRBJ2-1|TRBV25-1|few
CASAALRLAGVSYNEQFF
TGTGCCAGCGCAGCCCTCCGTTTAGCGGGTGTATCCTACAATGAGCAGTTCTTC
>TRBD1|TRBJ2-1|TRBV6-2/TRBV6-3|.
CASSRGTGVEKFF
TGTGCCAGCAGCAGGGGGACAGGGGTTGAGAAGTTCTTC
>.|TRBJ2-3|TRBV7-9|few
CASRLRGDTQYF
TGTGCCAGCAGGCTTCGGGGAGATACGCAGTATTTT
>TRBD1|TRBJ1-2|TRBV2|.
CASSADGQGVYGYTF
TGTGCCAGCAGTGCCGACGGACAGGGGGTCTATGGCTACACCTTC
>.|TRBJ2-7|TRBV6-1|.
CASRGTRTNYEQYF
TGTGCCAGCAGAGGGACACGAACGAATTACGAGCAGTACTTC
>.|TRBJ2-7|TRBV29-1|.
CSVEGETGTASYEQYF
TGCAGCGTTGAAGGGGAAACAGGGACCGCATCCTACGAGCAGTACTTC
>TRBD1|TRBJ1-2|TRBV29-1|.
CGVGDRLYGYTF
TGCGGCGTTGGGGACAGACTTTATGGCTACACCTTC
>TRBD1|TRBJ2-4|TRBV3-1|few
CASSPPDRAQNIQYF
TGTGCCAGCAGCCCCCCGGACAGGGCCCAAAACATTCAGTACTTC
>TRBD1|TRBJ2-7|TRBV5-6|.
CASSPIRQGSYNEQYF
TGTGCCAGCAGCCCCATTAGACAGGGCTCCTACAATGAGCAGTACTTC
>.|TRBJ2-5|TRBV3-1|.
CASSQGITGHGSETQYF
TGTGCCAGCAGCCAAGGTATAACAGGGCACGGATCAGAGACCCAGTACTTC
>TRBD2|TRBJ2-1|TRBV7-9|few
CASSLAGSGGAFNEQFF
TGTGCCAGCAGCTTAGCTGGTAGCGGGGGGGCCTTCAATGAGCAGTTCTTC
>.|TRBJ2-1|TRBV19|.
CASMGYNEQFF
TGTGCCAGTATGGGGTACAATGAGCAGTTCTTC
>TRBD1|TRBJ1-1|TRBV3-1|.
CASGTGRTEAFF
TGTGCCAGCGGGACAGGGAGGACTGAAGCTTTCTTT
>TRBD1|TRBJ1-5|TRBV7-2|.
CASSSHRGASNQPQHF
TGTGCCAGCAGCAGTCACAGGGGGGCTAGCAATCAGCCCCAGCATTTT
>.|TRBJ1-2|TRBV14|.
CASSHWDNYNYGYTF
TGTGCCAGCAGCCATTGGGACAATTATAACTATGGCTACACCTTC
>.|TRBJ1-1|TRBV10-3|.
CATRIGTENTEAFF
TGTGCCACCCGAATTGGCACGGAGAACACTGAAGCTTTCTTT
>.|TRBJ2-7|TRBV6-6|.
CASLQTVGGSYEQYF
TGTGCCAGCCTACAAACGGTGGGGGGTTCCTACGAGCAGTACTTC
>TRBD1|TRBJ1-1|TRBV6-6|many
CASSGTGGVNTEAFF
TGTGCCAGCAGCGGAACAGGGGGAGTGAACACTGAAGCTTTCTTT
>TRBD1|TRBJ2-7|TRBV7-2|.
CASSTGQTYYEQYF
TGTGCCAGCAGCACGGGACAGACCTACTACGAGCAGTACTTC
>.|TRBJ1-1|TRBV7-2|.
CASSLSTLRGTEAFF
TGTGCCAGCAGCTTGTCCACACTTAGGGGCACTGAAGCTTTCTTT
>.|TRBJ1-6|TRBV20-1|.
CSASSRQTNSPLHF
TGCAGTGCTAGTTCGCGGCAAACAAATTCACCCCTCCACTTT
>TRBD2|TRBJ2-1|TRBV12-3/TRBV12-4|.
CASRSRGGGYNEQFF
TGTGCCAGCAGGTCTCGGGGGGGCGGATACAATGAGCAGTTCTTC
>.|TRBJ2-5|TRBV4-1|few
CASSQNTVQETQYF
TGCGCCAGCAGCCAAAATACAGTCCAAGAGACCCAGTACTTC
>TRBD2|TRBJ2-7|TRBV13|.
CASSAVEIAGGSNEQYF
TGTGCCAGCAGCGCCGTAGAAATAGCGGGGGGTTCCAACGAGCAGTACTTC
>.|TRBJ1-2|TRBV25-1|few
CASTSPTGTDTF
TGTGCCAGCACTTCGCCTACAGGGACTGACACCTTC
>.|TRBJ2-3|TRBV3-1|.
CASSHIPGTGADTQYF
TGTGCCAGCAGCCACATACCCGGGACTGGTGCAGATACGCAGTATTTT
>TRBD2|TRBJ2-7|TRBV20-1|.
CSASPGTSWDEQYF
TGCAGTGCTAGTCCCGGGACTAGCTGGGACGAGCAGTACTTC
>.|TRBJ2-7|TRBV7-6|.
CASSSRVSASIHRDNEQYF
TGTGCCAGCAGCTCCAGAGTTTCGGCCTCTATCCATCGGGACAATGAGCAGTACTTC
>TRBD2|TRBJ2-7|TRBV5-5|.
CASSLPGTSPRGEQYF
TGTGCCAGCAGCTTGCCCGGGACTAGCCCGAGGGGGGAGCAGTACTTC
>.|TRBJ1-2|TRBV27|once
CASSLSRGSGNYGYTF
TGTGCCAGCAGTTTATCGCGGGGATCGGGTAACTATGGCTACACCTTC
>.|TRBJ2-1|TRBV12-3/TRBV12-4|few
CASSLALGQMSSYNEQFF
TGTGCCAGCAGTTTAGCTTTAGGACAGATGAGCTCCTACAATGAGCAGTTCTTC
>.|TRBJ2-3|TRBV9|.
CASSVATRGRLTDTQYF
TGTGCCAGCAGCGTAGCTACTCGGGGAAGGCTAACAGATACGCAGTATTTT
>TRBD2|TRBJ2-1|TRBV19|.
CASSPPGGLVNEQFF
TGTGCCAGTAGCCCCCCGGGGGGGCTAGTCAATGAGCAGTTCTTC
>TRBD1|TRBJ2-1|TRBV4-1|.
CASSQDRQSNEQFF
TGCGCCAGCAGCCAGGACAGGCAGTCTAATGAGCAGTTCTTC
>.|TRBJ2-7|TRBV4-1|.
CASSQDIVSEQYF
TGCGCCAGCAGCCAAGATATTGTGAGCGAGCAGTACTTC
>.|TRBJ2-7|TRBV6-1|.
CASSEGFSRSYEQYF
TGTGCCAGCAGTGAAGGGTTCAGCCGCTCCTACGAGCAGTACTTC
>.|TRBJ2-7|TRBV29-1|.
CSVLAVTYEQYF
TGCAGCGTTTTAGCGGTTACCTACGAGCAGTACTTC
>.|TRBJ2-1|TRBV24-1|.
CATSEGGLIDEQFF
TGTGCCACCAGTGAGGGAGGACTTATTGATGAGCAGTTCTTC
>.|TRBJ2-7|TRBV12-3/TRBV12-4|.
CASRGVGSEQYF
TGTGCCAGTCGTGGTGTGGGAAGCGAGCAGTACTTC
>.|TRBJ2-7|TRBV12-3/TRBV12-4|few
CASSLASVPSYEQYF
TGTGCCAGCAGTTTAGCTAGCGTTCCTTCCTACGAGCAGTACTTC
>.|TRBJ1-5|TRBV5-8|.
CASSLKVQPQHF
TGTGCCAGCAGCTTGAAGGTTCAGCCCCAGCATTTT
>TRBD1|TRBJ2-6|TRBV7-2|.
CASSLVGTAGANVLTF
TGTGCCAGCAGCTTAGTGGGGACAGCTGGGGCCAACGTCCTGACTTTC
>TRBD1|TRBJ2-6|TRBV3-1|few
CASSHDRGSGANVLTF
TGTGCCAGCAGCCATGACAGGGGCTCTGGGGCCAACGTCCTGACTTTC